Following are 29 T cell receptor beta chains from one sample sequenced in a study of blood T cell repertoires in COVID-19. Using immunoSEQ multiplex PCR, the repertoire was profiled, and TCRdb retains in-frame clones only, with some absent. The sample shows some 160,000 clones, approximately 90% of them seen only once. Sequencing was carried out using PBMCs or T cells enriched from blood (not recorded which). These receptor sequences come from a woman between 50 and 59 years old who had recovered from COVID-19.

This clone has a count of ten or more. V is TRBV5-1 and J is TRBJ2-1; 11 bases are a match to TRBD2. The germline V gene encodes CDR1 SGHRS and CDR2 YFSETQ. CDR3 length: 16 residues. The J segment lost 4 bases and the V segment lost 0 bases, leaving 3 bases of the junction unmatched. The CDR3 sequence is CASSLATSGVYNEQFF. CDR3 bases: TGCGCCAGCAGCTTGGCGACTAGCGGGGTGTACAATGAGCAGTTCTTC. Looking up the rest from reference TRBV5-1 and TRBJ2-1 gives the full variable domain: KAGVTQTPRYLIKTRGQQVTLSCSPISGHRSVSWYQQTPGQGLQFLFEYFSETQRNKGNFPGRFSGRQFSNSRSEMNVSTLELGDSALYLCASSLATSGVYNEQFFGPGTRLTVL.

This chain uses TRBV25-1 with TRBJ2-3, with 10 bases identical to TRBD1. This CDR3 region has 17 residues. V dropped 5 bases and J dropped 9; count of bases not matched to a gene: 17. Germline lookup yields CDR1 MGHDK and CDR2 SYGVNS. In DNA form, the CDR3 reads TGTGCCAGCAGTCGGGTAGGGACAGGGGCGTATGGTGACACGCAGTATTTT. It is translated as CASSRVGTGAYGDTQYF.

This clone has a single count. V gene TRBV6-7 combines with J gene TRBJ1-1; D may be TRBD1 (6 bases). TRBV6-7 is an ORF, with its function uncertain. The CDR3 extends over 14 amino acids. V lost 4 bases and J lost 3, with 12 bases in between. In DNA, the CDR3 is TGTGCCAGCAGTTCTTTCGAGGGGGACACTGAAGCTTTCTTT. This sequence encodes CASSSFEGDTEAFF.

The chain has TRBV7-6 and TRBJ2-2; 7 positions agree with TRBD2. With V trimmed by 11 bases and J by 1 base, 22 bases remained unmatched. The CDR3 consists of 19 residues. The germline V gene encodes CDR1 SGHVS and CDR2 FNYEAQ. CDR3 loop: CAVPPRPLERGLNTGELFF. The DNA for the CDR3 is TGTGCCGTGCCACCTCGCCCACTAGAGCGGGGACTGAACACCGGGGAGCTGTTTTTT.

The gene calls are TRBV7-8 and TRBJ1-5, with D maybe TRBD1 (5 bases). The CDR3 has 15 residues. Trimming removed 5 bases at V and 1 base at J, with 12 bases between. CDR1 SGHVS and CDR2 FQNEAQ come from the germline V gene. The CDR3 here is CASSRGAGSNQPQHF. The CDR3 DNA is TGTGCCAGCAGCCGAGGGGCAGGGAGCAATCAGCCCCAGCATTTT.

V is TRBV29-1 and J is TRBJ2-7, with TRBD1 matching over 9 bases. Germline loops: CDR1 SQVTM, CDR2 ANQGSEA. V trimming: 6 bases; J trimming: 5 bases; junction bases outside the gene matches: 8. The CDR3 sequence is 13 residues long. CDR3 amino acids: CSVPDRGSNEQYF. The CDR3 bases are TGCAGCGTCCCTGACAGGGGGAGCAACGAGCAGTACTTC.

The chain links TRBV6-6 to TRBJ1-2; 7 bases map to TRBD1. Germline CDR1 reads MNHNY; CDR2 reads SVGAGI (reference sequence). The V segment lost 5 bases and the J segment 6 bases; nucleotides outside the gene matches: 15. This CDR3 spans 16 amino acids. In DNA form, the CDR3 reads TGTGCCAGCAGTCCGCGGGGTACAGGGGTAGGAGATGGCTACACCTTC. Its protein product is CASSPRGTGVGDGYTF.

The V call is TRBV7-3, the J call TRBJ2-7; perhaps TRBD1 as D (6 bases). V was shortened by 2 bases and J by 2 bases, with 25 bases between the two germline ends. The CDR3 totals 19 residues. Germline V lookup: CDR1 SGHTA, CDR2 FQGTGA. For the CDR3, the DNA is TGTGCCAGCAGCTTATGGCATGCCAAACGGGGACAACCTCCCTACGAGCAGTACTTC. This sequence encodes CASSLWHAKRGQPPYEQYF.

CDR3 sequence: CASSRTAPTLRETQYF. The CDR3 region has the DNA TGTGCCAGCAGCCGGACAGCCCCTACCCTCCGGGAGACCCAGTACTTC. The chain carries TRBV6-2 or TRBV6-3 and TRBJ2-5; a possible D gene is TRBD1 (6 bases). Trimming removed 6 bases at V and 5 bases at J, with 22 bases between. The CDR3 has 16 residues. Germline V CDR1 and CDR2: MNHEY, SVGEGT.

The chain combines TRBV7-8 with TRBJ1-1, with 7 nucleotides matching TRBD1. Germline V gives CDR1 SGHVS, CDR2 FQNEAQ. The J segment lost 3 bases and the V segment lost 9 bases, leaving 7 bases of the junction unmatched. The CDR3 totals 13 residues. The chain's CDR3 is CASLRGPDTEAFF. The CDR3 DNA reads TGTGCCAGTCTGAGGGGGCCGGACACTGAAGCTTTCTTT.

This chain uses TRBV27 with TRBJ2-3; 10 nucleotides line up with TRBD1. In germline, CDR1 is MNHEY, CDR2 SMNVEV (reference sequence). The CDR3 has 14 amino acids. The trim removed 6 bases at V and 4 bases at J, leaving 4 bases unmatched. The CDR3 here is CASRTGGASDTQYF. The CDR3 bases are TGTGCCAGCAGGACAGGGGGCGCTTCAGATACGCAGTATTTT.

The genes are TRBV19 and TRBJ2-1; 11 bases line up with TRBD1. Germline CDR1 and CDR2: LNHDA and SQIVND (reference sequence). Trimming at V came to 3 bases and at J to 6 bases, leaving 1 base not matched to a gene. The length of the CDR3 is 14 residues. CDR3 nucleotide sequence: TGTGCCAGTAGTATCGGGACAGGGGGCAATGAGCAGTTCTTC. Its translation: CASSIGTGGNEQFF.

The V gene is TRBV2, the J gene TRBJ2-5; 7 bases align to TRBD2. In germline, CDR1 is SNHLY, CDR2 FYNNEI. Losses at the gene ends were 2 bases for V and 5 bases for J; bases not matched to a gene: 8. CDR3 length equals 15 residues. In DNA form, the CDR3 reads TGTGCCAGCAGTGAAACTGGGACTACGGGGGAGACCCAGTACTTC. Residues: CASSETGTTGETQYF.

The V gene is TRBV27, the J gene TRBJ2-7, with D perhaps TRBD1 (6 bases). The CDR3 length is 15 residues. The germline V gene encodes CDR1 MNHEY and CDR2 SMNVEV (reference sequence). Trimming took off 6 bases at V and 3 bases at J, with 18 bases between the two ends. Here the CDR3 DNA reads TGTGCCAGCAGAGTTGCGAGGGACACTTACTACGAGCAGTACTTC. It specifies CASRVARDTYYEQYF.

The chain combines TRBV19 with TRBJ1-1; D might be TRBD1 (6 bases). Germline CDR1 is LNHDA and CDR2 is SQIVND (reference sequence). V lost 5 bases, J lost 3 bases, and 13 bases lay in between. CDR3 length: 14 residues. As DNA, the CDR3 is TGTGCCAGTAGTGGACAGACCTCTGACACTGAAGCTTTCTTT. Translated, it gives CASSGQTSDTEAFF.

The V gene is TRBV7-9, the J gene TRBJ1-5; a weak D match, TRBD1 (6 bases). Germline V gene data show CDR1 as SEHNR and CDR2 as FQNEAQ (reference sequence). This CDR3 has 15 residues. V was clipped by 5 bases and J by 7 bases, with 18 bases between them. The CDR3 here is CASSKTGGFGQPQHF. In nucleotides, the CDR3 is TGTGCCAGCAGCAAAACGGGGGGCTTTGGGCAGCCCCAGCATTTT. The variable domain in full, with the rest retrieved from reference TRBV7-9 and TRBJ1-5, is DTGVSQNPRHKITKRGQNVTFRCDPISEHNRLYWYRQTLGQGPEFLTYFQNEAQLEKSRLLSDRFSAERPKGSFSTLEIQRTEQGDSAMYLCASSKTGGFGQPQHFGDGTRLSIL.

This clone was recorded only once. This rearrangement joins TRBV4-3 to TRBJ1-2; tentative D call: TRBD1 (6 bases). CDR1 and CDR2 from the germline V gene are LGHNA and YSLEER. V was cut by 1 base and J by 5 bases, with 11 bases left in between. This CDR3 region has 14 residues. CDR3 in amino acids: CASSQVWGQYGYTF. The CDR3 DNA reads TGCGCCAGCAGCCAAGTGTGGGGGCAATATGGCTACACCTTC.

The CDR3, as DNA: TGTGCCAGCAGCCTGCAAGGGACAGGGGGGCGTATCCGAGAGACCCAGTACTTC. It encodes CASSLQGTGGRIRETQYF. The chain links TRBV3-1 (or the pseudogene TRBV3-2) to TRBJ2-5, with 11 bases identical to TRBD1. Losses at the gene ends were 4 bases for V and 4 bases for J; bases not matched to a gene: 14. Germline CDR1 is LGHDT and CDR2 is YNNKEL (reference sequence). The CDR3 is 18 residues long.

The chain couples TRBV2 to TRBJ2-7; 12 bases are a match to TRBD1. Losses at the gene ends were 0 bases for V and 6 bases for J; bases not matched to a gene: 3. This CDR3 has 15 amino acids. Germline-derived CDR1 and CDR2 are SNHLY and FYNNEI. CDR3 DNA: TGTGCCAGCAGTGAAGCGCGGGGACAGGGGGCCGAGCAGTACTTC. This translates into CASSEARGQGAEQYF.

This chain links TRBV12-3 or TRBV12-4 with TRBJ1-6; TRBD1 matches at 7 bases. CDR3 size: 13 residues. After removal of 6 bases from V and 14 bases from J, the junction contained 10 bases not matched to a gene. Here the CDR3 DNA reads TGTGCCAGCAGAGAACAGGGGTTGGGGGCCCTCCACTTT. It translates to CASREQGLGALHF.

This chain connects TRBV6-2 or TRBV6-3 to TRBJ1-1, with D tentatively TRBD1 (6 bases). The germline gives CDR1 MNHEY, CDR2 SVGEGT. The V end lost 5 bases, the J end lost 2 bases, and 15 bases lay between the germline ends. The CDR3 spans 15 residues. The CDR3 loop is CASSTQRGGNTEAFF. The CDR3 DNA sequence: TGTGCCAGCAGTACCCAAAGGGGGGGAAACACTGAAGCTTTCTTT.

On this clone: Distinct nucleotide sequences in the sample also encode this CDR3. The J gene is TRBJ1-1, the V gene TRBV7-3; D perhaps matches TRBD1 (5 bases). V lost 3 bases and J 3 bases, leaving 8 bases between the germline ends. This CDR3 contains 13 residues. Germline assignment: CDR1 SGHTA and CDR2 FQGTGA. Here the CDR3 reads CASSFGGDTEAFF. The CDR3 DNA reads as TGTGCCAGCAGCTTCGGGGGGGACACTGAAGCTTTCTTT.

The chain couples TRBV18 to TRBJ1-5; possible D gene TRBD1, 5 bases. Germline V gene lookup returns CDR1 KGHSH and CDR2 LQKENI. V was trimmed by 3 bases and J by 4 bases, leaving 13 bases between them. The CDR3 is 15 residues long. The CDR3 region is CASSPETGANQPQHF. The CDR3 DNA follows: TGTGCCAGCTCACCCGAAACAGGAGCAAATCAGCCCCAGCATTTT.

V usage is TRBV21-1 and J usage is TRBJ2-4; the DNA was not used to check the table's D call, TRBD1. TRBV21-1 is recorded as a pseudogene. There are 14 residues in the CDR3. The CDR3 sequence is CAGQGLLAKNIQYF. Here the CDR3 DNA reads TGTGCCGGACAGGGCCTGCTAGCCAAAAACATTCAGTACTTC.

For the CDR3, the DNA is TGTGCCACGACGCACAGGGGCAATGAGCAGTTCTTC. It yields the protein CATTHRGNEQFF. The chain couples TRBV24-1 to TRBJ2-1; the match to TRBD1 covers 7 bases. CDR1 and CDR2 from the germline V gene are KGHDR and SFDVKD. The CDR3 runs 12 residues. Trimming at V came to 10 bases and at J to 6 bases, leaving 5 bases not matched to a gene.

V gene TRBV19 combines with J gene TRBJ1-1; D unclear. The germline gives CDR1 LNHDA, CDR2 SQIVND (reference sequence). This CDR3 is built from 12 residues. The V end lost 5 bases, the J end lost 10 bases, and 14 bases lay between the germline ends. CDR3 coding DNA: TGTGCCAGTAGTCCATCCCAAACGAGAGCTTTCTTT. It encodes CASSPSQTRAFF.

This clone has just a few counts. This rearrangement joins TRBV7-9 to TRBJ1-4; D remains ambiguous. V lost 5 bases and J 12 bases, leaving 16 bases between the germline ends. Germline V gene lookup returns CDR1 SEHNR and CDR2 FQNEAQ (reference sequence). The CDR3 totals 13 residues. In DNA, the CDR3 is TGTGCCAGCAGCCAGTTTCCGGGATGGGAACTGTTTTTT. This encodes CASSQFPGWELFF.

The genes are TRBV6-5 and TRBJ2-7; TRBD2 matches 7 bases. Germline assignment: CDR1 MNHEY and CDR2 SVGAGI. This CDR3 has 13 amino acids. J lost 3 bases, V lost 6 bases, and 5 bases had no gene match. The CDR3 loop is CASRSSGIYEQYF. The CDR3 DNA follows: TGTGCCAGCAGAAGCAGCGGGATCTACGAGCAGTACTTC.

CDR3 DNA sequence: TGCGCCAGCAGCCTTGGGGCACGGGGGGGGTCCTACAATGAGCAGTTCTTC. Protein product: CASSLGARGGSYNEQFF. V usage is TRBV4-3 and J usage is TRBJ2-1; 8 bases match TRBD2. CDR3 length equals 17 residues. Germline CDR1 reads LGHNA; CDR2 reads YSLEER. J gave up 1 base and V 4 bases, and 9 bases lay outside the gene matches.